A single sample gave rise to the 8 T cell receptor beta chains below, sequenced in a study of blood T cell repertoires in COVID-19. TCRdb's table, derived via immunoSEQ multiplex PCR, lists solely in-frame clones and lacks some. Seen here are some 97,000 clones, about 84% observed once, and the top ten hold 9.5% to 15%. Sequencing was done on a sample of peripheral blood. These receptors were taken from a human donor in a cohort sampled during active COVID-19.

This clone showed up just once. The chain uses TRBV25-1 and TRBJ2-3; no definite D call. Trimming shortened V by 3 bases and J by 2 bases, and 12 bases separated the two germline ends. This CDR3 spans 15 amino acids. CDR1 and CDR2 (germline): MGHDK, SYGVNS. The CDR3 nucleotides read TGTGCCAGCAGTGAGGCAATAGCACTCACAGATACGCAGTATTTT. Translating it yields CASSEAIALTDTQYF.

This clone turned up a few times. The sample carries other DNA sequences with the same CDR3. CDR3 sequence (DNA): TGCGCCAGCAGTATACAGGCAGATACGCAGTATTTT. Amino acid sequence: CASSIQADTQYF. The chain has TRBV5-1 and TRBJ2-3; D possibly corresponds to TRBD1 (5 bases). CDR1 and CDR2 (germline): SGHRS, YFSETQ. The CDR3 extends over 12 amino acids. V was trimmed by 5 bases and J by 4 bases, leaving 8 bases between them.

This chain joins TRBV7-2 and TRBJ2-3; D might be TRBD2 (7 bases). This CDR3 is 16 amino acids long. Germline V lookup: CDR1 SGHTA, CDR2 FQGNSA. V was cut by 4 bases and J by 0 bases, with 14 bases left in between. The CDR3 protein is CASSSQGGASTDTQYF. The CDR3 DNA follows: TGTGCCAGCAGCTCCCAAGGGGGGGCTAGCACAGATACGCAGTATTTT. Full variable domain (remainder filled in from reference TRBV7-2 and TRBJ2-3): GAGVSQSPSNKVTEKGKDVELRCDPISGHTALYWYRQSLGQGLEFLIYFQGNSAPDKSGLPSDRFSAERTGGSVSTLTIQRTQQEDSAVYLCASSSQGGASTDTQYFGPGTRLTVL.

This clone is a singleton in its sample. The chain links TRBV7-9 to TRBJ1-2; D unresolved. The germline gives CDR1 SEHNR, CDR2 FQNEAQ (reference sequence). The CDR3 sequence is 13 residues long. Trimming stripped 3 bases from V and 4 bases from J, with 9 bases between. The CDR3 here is CASSFREGYGYTF. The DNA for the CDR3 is TGTGCCAGCAGCTTCCGGGAGGGCTATGGCTACACCTTC.

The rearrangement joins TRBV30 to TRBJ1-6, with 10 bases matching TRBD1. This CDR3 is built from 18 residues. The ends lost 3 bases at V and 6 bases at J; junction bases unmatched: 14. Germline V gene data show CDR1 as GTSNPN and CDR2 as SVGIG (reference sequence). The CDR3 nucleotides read TGTGCCTGGAGAGCCTCAAACCCCGGGACAGGGGTTAATTCACCCCTCCACTTT. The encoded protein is CAWRASNPGTGVNSPLHF. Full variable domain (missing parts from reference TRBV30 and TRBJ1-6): SQTIHQWPATLVQPVGSPLSLECTVEGTSNPNLYWYRQAAGRGLQLLFYSVGIGQISSEVPQNLSASRPQDRQFILSSKKLLLSDSGFYLCAWRASNPGTGVNSPLHFGNGTRLTVT.

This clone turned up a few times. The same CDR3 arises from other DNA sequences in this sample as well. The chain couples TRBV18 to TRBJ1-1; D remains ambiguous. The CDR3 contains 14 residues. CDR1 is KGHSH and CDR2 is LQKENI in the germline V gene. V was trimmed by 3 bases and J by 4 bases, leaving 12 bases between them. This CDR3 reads CASSPLGEGTEAFF. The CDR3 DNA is TGTGCCAGCTCACCGCTCGGGGAGGGCACTGAAGCTTTCTTT.

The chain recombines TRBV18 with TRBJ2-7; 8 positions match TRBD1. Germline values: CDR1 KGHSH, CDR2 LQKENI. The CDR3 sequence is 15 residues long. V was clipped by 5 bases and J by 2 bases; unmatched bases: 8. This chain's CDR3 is CASSGGQGGAYEQYF. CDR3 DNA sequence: TGTGCCAGCTCAGGCGGACAGGGAGGAGCCTACGAGCAGTACTTC.

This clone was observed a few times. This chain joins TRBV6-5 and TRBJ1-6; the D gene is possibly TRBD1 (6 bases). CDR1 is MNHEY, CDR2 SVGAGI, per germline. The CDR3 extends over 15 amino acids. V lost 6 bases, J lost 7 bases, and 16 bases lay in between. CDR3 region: CASRIPGTPNSPLHF. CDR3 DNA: TGTGCCAGCAGGATTCCCGGGACACCAAATTCACCCCTCCACTTT.